This paragraph reports one T cell receptor beta chain. These data are taken from a study of blood T cell repertoires in COVID-19. Overall study context: COVID-19 samples, acute and convalescent, were from the United States, Italy and Spain. Sample material is recorded as cDNA or gDNA derived from T cells, B-cell-depleted T cells, or PBMCs.

This table comes from immunoSEQ multiplex PCR, and its TCRdb copy is limited to in-frame clones, with some not included. The sample has around 140,000 clones, approximately 85% seen once. Trimming cost V 1 base and J 2 bases, with 17 bases left between them. There are 17 residues in the CDR3. CDR1 is MGHRA, CDR2 YSYEKL, per germline. The rearrangement links TRBV4-1 to TRBJ2-5; maybe TRBD2 (5 bases). This sequence originates from a man in his sixties or seventies with acute or convalescent COVID-19. Sample: peripheral blood. CDR3 sequence: CASSQAPTRRVQETQYF. CDR3 DNA sequence: TGCGCCAGCAGCCAAGCCCCCACTAGACGGGTACAAGAGACCCAGTACTTC.